The next 19 T cell receptor beta chains were all read from a single sample in a study of blood T cells in healthy people across ages. Primers used in a second PCR of about 6 to 11 cycles were a sample-barcoded 5' primer and a J-beta primer mix. TCRdb analysed the 5' RACE reads with MiXCR anew, one entry per CDR3 protein. The sample carries 1,100,000 or so distinct CDR3 sequences, 40% to 50% recorded once. Material: blood. The origin of the receptors is an older woman in good health.

This clonotype was observed a handful of times. The chain recombines TRBV28 with TRBJ2-3; D perhaps matches TRBD2 (5 bases). V lost 3 bases and J 0 bases, leaving 10 bases between the germline ends. Per the germline V gene, CDR1 is MDHEN and CDR2 is SYDVKM. CDR3 length: 15 amino acids. The CDR3 reads CASSLVGMSTDTQYF. The CDR3, as DNA: TGTGCCAGCAGTTTGGTCGGGATGAGCACAGATACGCAGTATTTT.

This clonotype was counted once. The chain employs TRBV5-1 and TRBJ2-3; D is perhaps TRBD2 (6 bases). The ends were cut back, 5 bases at V and 1 base at J, with 17 bases in the middle. From germline, CDR1 is SGHRS and CDR2 YFSETQ. The CDR3 is 16 residues long. The CDR3 loop reads CASRRDSPSGTDTQYF. The CDR3 DNA sequence: TGCGCCAGCAGACGGGACTCCCCATCGGGCACAGATACGCAGTATTTT.

The CDR3 is CASSQDEGALKLFF. The DNA of the CDR3 is TGCGCCAGCAGCCAAGATGAAGGGGCTTTGAAACTGTTTTTT. The chain couples TRBV4-1 to TRBJ1-4, with D possibly being TRBD1 (5 bases). The V and J ends lost 0 bases and 11 bases respectively, with 13 bases between them. This CDR3 spans 14 amino acids. The germline gives CDR1 MGHRA, CDR2 YSYEKL.

The chain joins TRBV29-1 to TRBJ1-2, with TRBD1 identical over 9 bases. The length of the CDR3 is 15 residues. In germline, CDR1 is SQVTM, CDR2 ANQGSEA. Trimming took 2 bases from V and 4 from J; bases not matched to a gene: 8. The CDR3, as DNA: TGCAGCGTTGAAAAAGGGACAGGGCCTCGCTATGGCTACACCTTC. Its translation is CSVEKGTGPRYGYTF.

The J gene is TRBJ2-6, the V gene TRBV6-5, with D maybe TRBD2 (5 bases). The CDR3 spans 19 residues. CDR1 MNHEY and CDR2 SVGAGI come from the germline V gene. With 0 bases removed from V and 4 bases from J, the gap between germline ends came to 19 bases. The CDR3 reads CASSYSTPRGLLGANVLTF. The CDR3 DNA is TGTGCCAGCAGTTACTCGACTCCGCGCGGGCTGCTGGGGGCCAACGTCCTGACTTTC.

V gene TRBV12-3 or TRBV12-4 combines with J gene TRBJ1-5; unclear D gene. The V end was cut by 5 bases, the J end by 5 bases, with 10 bases between. This CDR3 contains 13 residues. As DNA, the CDR3 is TGTGCCAGCAGTAAGGACGGTGATCAGCCCCAGCATTTT. This sequence encodes CASSKDGDQPQHF.

The V and J genes are TRBV3-1 and TRBJ1-1; no firm D call. The V and J ends lost 1 base and 5 bases respectively, with 11 bases between them. This CDR3 is built from 14 residues. Germline CDR1 and CDR2: LGHDT and YNNKEL (reference sequence). CDR3 sequence (DNA): TGTGCCAGCAGCCAAGGCAGGACTGGTACTGAAGCTTTCTTT. This encodes CASSQGRTGTEAFF.

V usage is TRBV28 and J usage is TRBJ2-7, with a possible D match to TRBD1 (6 bases). Per the germline V gene, CDR1 is MDHEN and CDR2 is SYDVKM. With 6 bases removed from V and 3 bases from J, the gap between germline ends came to 21 bases. The CDR3 is made up of 16 amino acids. CDR3 protein: CASRPFYREKGYEQYF. The CDR3 region has the DNA TGTGCCAGCAGACCCTTTTACAGGGAAAAAGGCTACGAGCAGTACTTC.

The chain is built from TRBV2 and TRBJ2-5; TRBD2 matches at 8 bases. Germline V gives CDR1 SNHLY, CDR2 FYNNEI. This CDR3 has 15 residues. The J segment lost 2 bases and the V segment lost 5 bases, leaving 7 bases of the junction unmatched. CDR3 residues: CASSSQVAGQETQYF. In DNA, the CDR3 is TGTGCCAGCAGTTCCCAAGTAGCGGGACAAGAGACCCAGTACTTC.

The chain links TRBV19 to TRBJ2-1; no clear D. Trimming pared 8 bases from V and 4 bases from J, leaving 18 bases between. The length of the CDR3 is 15 residues. Germline V gene sequence: CDR1 LNHDA, CDR2 SQIVND (reference sequence). CDR3 amino acids: CASSPPGQLYNEQFF. CDR3 sequence (DNA): TGTGCCAGTTCCCCCCCCGGGCAGCTATACAATGAGCAGTTCTTC.

The V call is TRBV5-6, the J call TRBJ2-5, with D maybe TRBD2 (5 bases). Trimming cost V 0 bases and J 11 bases, with 20 bases left between them. From germline, CDR1 is SGHDT and CDR2 YYEEEE. This CDR3 spans 15 amino acids. DNA for the CDR3: TGTGCCAGCAGCTTGGTAGGAGGCGTGAGTGAAGAGCAGTACTTC. Translating it yields CASSLVGGVSEEQYF. Looking up the rest from reference TRBV5-6 and TRBJ2-5 gives the full variable domain: DAGVTQSPTHLIKTRGQQVTLRCSPKSGHDTVSWYQQALGQGPQFIFQYYEEEERQRGNFPDRFSGHQFPNYSSELNVNALLLGDSALYLCASSLVGGVSEEQYFGPGTRLLVL.

V is TRBV5-1 and J is TRBJ2-3, with TRBD2 matching 9 bases. With 5 bases clipped from V and 4 bases from J, the junction kept 8 bases outside the gene matches. Germline lookup yields CDR1 SGHRS and CDR2 YFSETQ. The CDR3 has 15 amino acids. In nucleotides, the CDR3 is TGCGCCAGCAGGTCCGCGGGAGGGTTTCCAGATACGCAGTATTTT. Translation gives CASRSAGGFPDTQYF.

The chain combines TRBV6-4 with TRBJ1-1; 12 bases agree with TRBD1. Germline CDR1 is MRHNA and CDR2 is SNTAGT. The CDR3 loop spans 15 amino acids. The V segment lost 6 bases and the J segment 8 bases; nucleotides outside the gene matches: 10. The CDR3 DNA sequence: TGTGCCAGCAGACTGAACGCGGGACAGGGGGCAGAAGCTTTCTTT. Its translation is CASRLNAGQGAEAFF.

The rearrangement links TRBV20-1 to TRBJ2-3, with TRBD1 identical over 7 bases. Unmatched junction bases numbered 5, after V lost 1 base and J lost 4 bases. The CDR3 length is 14 residues. In germline, CDR1 is DFQATT, CDR2 SNEGSKA (reference sequence). The CDR3 spells CSARATGSADTQYF. CDR3 in DNA: TGCAGTGCTAGAGCGACAGGGAGTGCAGATACGCAGTATTTT.

Worth noting for this clonotype: This may come from a read error, since a much larger clone is one base off. The V call is TRBV6-5, the J call TRBJ2-6, with TRBD1 as a possible D gene (6 bases). The CDR3 extends over 14 amino acids. The germline V gene encodes CDR1 MNHEY and CDR2 SVGAGI. The CDR3 is CASSRALGANVPTF. CDR3 DNA: TGTGCCAGCAGCAGGGCTTTGGGGGCCAACGTCCCGACTTTC.

This sequence joins TRBV27 and TRBJ2-1, with 14 bases lining up with TRBD2. Germline assignment: CDR1 MNHEY and CDR2 SMNVEV (reference sequence). V lost 2 bases and J lost 7; bases outside the gene matches: 10. The CDR3 is made up of 18 amino acids. CDR3 amino acids: CASSLGAGGTSGRNEQFF. CDR3 bases: TGTGCCAGCAGTTTAGGAGCGGGCGGGACTAGCGGGAGAAATGAGCAGTTCTTC.

The chain recombines TRBV6-5 with TRBJ2-7, with TRBD1 as a possible D gene (6 bases). CDR1 and CDR2 (germline): MNHEY, SVGAGI. The CDR3 runs to 15 residues. Trimming shortened V by 2 bases and J by 2 bases, and 13 bases separated the two germline ends. In DNA, the CDR3 is TGTGCCAGCAGTTACCGCTCTGGACAGCCCTACGAGCAGTACTTC. This codes for CASSYRSGQPYEQYF.

The genes are TRBV5-1 and TRBJ2-1, with 7 bases matching TRBD2. Germline trimming cut 2 bases from V and 4 bases from J; bases unmatched to any gene: 12. The CDR3 covers 17 residues. CDR1 SGHRS and CDR2 YFSETQ come from the germline V gene. This CDR3 is CASSLYPAGPAYNEQFF. The DNA for the CDR3 is TGCGCCAGCAGCTTATATCCAGCGGGGCCGGCATACAATGAGCAGTTCTTC.

The J gene is TRBJ2-7, the V gene TRBV11-2; tentative D call: TRBD2 (6 bases). The CDR3 sequence is 17 residues long. Looked up from germline, CDR1 is SGHAT and CDR2 is FQNNGV. Trimming stripped 2 bases from V and 0 bases from J, with 17 bases between. CDR3 DNA sequence: TGTGCCAGCAGCTTAATACTCCCGGGACTGACCTCCTACGAGCAGTACTTC. This gives the protein CASSLILPGLTSYEQYF.